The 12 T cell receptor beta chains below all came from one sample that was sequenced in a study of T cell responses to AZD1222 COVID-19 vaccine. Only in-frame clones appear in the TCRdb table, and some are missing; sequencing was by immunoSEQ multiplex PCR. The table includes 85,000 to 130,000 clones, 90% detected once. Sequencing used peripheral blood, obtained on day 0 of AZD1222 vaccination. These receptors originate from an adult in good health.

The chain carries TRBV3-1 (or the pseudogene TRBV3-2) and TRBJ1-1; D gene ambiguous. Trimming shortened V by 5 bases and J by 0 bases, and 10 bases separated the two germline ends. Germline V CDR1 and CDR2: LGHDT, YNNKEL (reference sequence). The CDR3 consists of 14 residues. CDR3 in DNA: TGTGCCAGCAGCGGTAGCAAGATGAACACTGAAGCTTTCTTT. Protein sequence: CASSGSKMNTEAFF.

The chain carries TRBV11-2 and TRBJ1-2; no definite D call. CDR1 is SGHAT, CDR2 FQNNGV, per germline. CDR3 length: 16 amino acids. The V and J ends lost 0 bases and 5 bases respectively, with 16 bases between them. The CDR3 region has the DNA TGTGCCAGCAGCTTAGACCGGCCGGACGCTGGATATGGCTACACCTTC. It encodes CASSLDRPDAGYGYTF.

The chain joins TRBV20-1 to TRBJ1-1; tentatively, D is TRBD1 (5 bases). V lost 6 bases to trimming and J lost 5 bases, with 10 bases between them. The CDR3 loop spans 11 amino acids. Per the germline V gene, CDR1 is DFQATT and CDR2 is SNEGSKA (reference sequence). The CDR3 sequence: CSAEWGTEAFF. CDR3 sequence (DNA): TGCAGTGCCGAGTGGGGGACTGAAGCTTTCTTT.

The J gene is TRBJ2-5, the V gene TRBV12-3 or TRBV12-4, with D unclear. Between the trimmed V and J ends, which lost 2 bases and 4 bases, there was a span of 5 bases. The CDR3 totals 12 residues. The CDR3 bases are TGTGCCAGCAGTTTATCCGGAGAGACCCAGTACTTC. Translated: CASSLSGETQYF.

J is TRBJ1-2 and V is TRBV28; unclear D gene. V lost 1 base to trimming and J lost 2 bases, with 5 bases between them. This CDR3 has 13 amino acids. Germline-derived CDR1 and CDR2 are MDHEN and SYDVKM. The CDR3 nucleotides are TGTGCCAGCAGTTTATCCGGGAACTATGGCTACACCTTC. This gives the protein CASSLSGNYGYTF.

The CDR3 bases are TGTGCCAGCAGCGCCCCGCCGGGCGGTGGGGGGGCGGGGACCTACGAGCAGTACTTC. Its protein product is CASSAPPGGGGAGTYEQYF. The chain links TRBV9 to TRBJ2-7; perhaps TRBD2 as D (7 bases). Per the germline V gene, CDR1 is SGDLS and CDR2 is YYNGEE. Between the trimmed V and J ends, which lost 3 bases and 2 bases, there was a span of 27 bases. This CDR3 is 19 amino acids long.

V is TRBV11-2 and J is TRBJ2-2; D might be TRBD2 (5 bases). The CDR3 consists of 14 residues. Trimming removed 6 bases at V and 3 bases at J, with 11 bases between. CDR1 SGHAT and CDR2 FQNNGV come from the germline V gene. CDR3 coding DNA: TGTGCCAGCAGGAGGTCCGGGGACACCGGGGAGCTGTTTTTT. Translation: CASRRSGDTGELFF.

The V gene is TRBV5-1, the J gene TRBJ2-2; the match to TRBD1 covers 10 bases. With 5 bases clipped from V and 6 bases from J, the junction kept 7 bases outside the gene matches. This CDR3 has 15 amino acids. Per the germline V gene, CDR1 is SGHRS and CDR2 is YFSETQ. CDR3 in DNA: TGCGCCAGCAGGTGGGGACAGGGGATGCCCGGGGAGCTGTTTTTT. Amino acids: CASRWGQGMPGELFF.

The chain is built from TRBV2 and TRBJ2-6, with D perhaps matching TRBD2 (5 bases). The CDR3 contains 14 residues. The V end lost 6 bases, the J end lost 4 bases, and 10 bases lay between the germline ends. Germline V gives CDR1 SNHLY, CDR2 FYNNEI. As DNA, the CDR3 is TGTGCCAGCAGCCCCAGGAGGGGGGCCAACGTCCTGACTTTC. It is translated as CASSPRRGANVLTF. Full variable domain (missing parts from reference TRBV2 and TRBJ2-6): EPEVTQTPSHQVTQMGQEVILRCVPISNHLYFYWYRQILGQKVEFLVSFYNNEISEKSEIFDDQFSVERPDGSNFTLKIRSTKLEDSAMYFCASSPRRGANVLTFGAGSRLTVL.

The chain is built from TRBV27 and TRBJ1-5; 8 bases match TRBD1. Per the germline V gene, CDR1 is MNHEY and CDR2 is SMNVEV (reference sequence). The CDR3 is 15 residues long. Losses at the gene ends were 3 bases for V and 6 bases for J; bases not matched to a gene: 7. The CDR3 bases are TGTGCCAGCAGTTTCTCAGGGGGCGCGGGTCAGCCCCAGCATTTT. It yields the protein CASSFSGGAGQPQHF.

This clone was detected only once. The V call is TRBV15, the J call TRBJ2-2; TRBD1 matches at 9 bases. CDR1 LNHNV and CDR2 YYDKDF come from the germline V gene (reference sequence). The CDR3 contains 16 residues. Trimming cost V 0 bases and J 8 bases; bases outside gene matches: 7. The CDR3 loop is CATSRERTGVTGELFF. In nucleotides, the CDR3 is TGTGCCACCAGCAGAGAACGGACAGGGGTGACTGGGGAGCTGTTTTTT.

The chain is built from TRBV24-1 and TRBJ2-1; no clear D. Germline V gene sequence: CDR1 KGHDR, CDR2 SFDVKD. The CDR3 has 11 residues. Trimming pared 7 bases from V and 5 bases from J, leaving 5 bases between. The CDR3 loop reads CATSRNNEQFF. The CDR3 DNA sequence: TGTGCCACCAGCAGGAACAATGAGCAGTTCTTC.